This is a list of T cell receptor beta chains from one sample in a study of T-cell memory formation after mild COVID-19. Each CDR3 protein is one row after TCRdb ran MiXCR on the 5' RACE reads. The repertoire consists of just under 150,000 distinct CDR3 sequences, with approximately 6% occurring once and the leading ten covering 2% to 2.5%. Sequenced sample: PBMCs or a T cell subset sorted from them (not recorded which). The receptors stem from an adult woman who had mild COVID-19 (a few samples of this study predate the infection). Cell type and time point are not known. CDR3s include the opening cysteine and the closing phenylalanine or tryptophan. D genes are given only for firm matches. Size is stated for part of the rows, as once, few or many counts, or as a class when the clone is expanded.

CDR3 protein	CDR3 DNA	V gene	D gene	clone size	J gene
CASSQLQSVRNTEAFF	TGTGCCAGCAGCCAACTACAGTCCGTGAGGAACACTGAAGCTTTCTTT	TRBV3-1	.	few	TRBJ1-1
CSASGSLNYGYTF	TGCAGTGCTAGCGGCAGCCTGAACTATGGCTACACCTTC	TRBV20-1	.	.	TRBJ1-2
CASSFGVDRRNTEAFF	TGTGCCAGCAGTTTTGGGGTGGACAGACGGAACACTGAAGCTTTCTTT	TRBV12-3/TRBV12-4	.	.	TRBJ1-1
CATSEAGKNTGELFF	TGTGCCACCAGTGAAGCGGGCAAGAACACCGGGGAGCTGTTTTTT	TRBV24-1	.	few	TRBJ2-2
CSVDSQGRGYTF	TGCAGCGTTGATAGCCAGGGAAGAGGCTACACCTTC	TRBV29-1	.	few	TRBJ1-2
CASGQGMYSGYTF	TGCGCCAGCGGACAGGGGATGTACTCGGGCTACACCTTC	TRBV5-1	TRBD1	many	TRBJ1-2
CASSPGGLGFNKSQPQHF	TGTGCCAGCAGCCCAGGGGGACTAGGATTCAATAAGAGTCAGCCCCAGCATTTT	TRBV14	TRBD1	.	TRBJ1-5
CSVGRANTEAFF	TGCAGCGTTGGCAGGGCGAACACTGAAGCTTTCTTT	TRBV29-1	.	.	TRBJ1-1
CAWSAWTGSPGELFF	TGTGCCTGGAGTGCGTGGACAGGGTCCCCCGGGGAGCTGTTTTTT	TRBV30	TRBD1	many	TRBJ2-2
CASSPAGGYTDTQYF	TGCGCCAGCAGCCCAGCGGGGGGGTACACAGATACGCAGTATTTT	TRBV4-1	TRBD2	many	TRBJ2-3
CASSLGQGSGNSPLHF	TGTGCCAGCAGCTTAGGACAGGGGTCGGGGAATTCACCCCTCCACTTT	TRBV11-2	TRBD1	many	TRBJ1-6
CASSFADRDEQYF	TGTGCCAGCAGCTTCGCGGACAGGGACGAGCAGTACTTC	TRBV7-7	TRBD1	many	TRBJ2-7
CAWTTGPRAFEQYF	TGTGCCTGGACTACAGGCCCCAGGGCCTTCGAGCAGTACTTC	TRBV30	.	many	TRBJ2-7
CASSPSGLIAGELFF	TGTGCCAGCAGCCCGTCGGGACTGATCGCCGGGGAGCTGTTTTTT	TRBV5-6	.	many	TRBJ2-2
CASSKEQGNRTEAFF	TGTGCCAGCAGCAAAGAACAGGGTAATCGCACTGAAGCTTTCTTT	TRBV21-1	.	few	TRBJ1-1
CSAIKGHEQFF	TGCAGTGCTATTAAAGGGCATGAGCAGTTCTTC	TRBV20-1	.	many	TRBJ2-1
CASSRQGGEKLFF	TGTGCCAGCAGCCGCCAGGGGGGAGAAAAACTGTTTTTT	TRBV7-3	TRBD1	many	TRBJ1-4
CASSRTSGNYNEQFF	TGTGCCAGCAGTCGGACTAGCGGGAATTACAATGAGCAGTTCTTC	TRBV6-5	TRBD2	.	TRBJ2-1
CASSFWGGGAGNEQFF	TGTGCCAGCAGTTTTTGGGGAGGGGGAGCCGGCAATGAGCAGTTCTTC	TRBV12-3/TRBV12-4	.	many	TRBJ2-1
CASSLGHLQETQYF	TGCGCCAGCAGCTTGGGGCACCTCCAAGAGACCCAGTACTTC	TRBV5-1	.	many	TRBJ2-5
CAIRPGTEAFF	TGTGCCATCAGACCCGGGACCGAAGCTTTCTTT	TRBV10-3	.	few	TRBJ1-1
CASVNTRLDTQYF	TGTGCCAGCGTTAACACCCGGTTGGATACGCAGTATTTT	TRBV6-2/TRBV6-3	.	many	TRBJ2-3
CASSIDPLGYEQFF	TGTGCCAGTAGTATAGACCCACTAGGGTATGAGCAGTTCTTC	TRBV19	.	many	TRBJ2-1
CAISNTGTVNTEAFF	TGTGCCATCAGTAACACCGGGACAGTGAACACTGAAGCTTTCTTT	TRBV10-3	TRBD1	few	TRBJ1-1
CASSQSEGGQGRKAFF	TGTGCCAGCAGCCAATCGGAGGGGGGACAGGGTCGTAAAGCTTTCTTT	TRBV3-1	TRBD1	few	TRBJ1-1
CASSSRDRYRSSYNSPLHF	TGTGCCAGCAGCAGCCGGGACAGATACCGGAGCTCCTATAATTCACCCCTCCACTTT	TRBV21-1	.	.	TRBJ1-6
CASFRDSAYEQYF	TGTGCCAGTTTCCGGGACTCGGCCTACGAGCAGTACTTC	TRBV2	.	few	TRBJ2-7
CASSPTGTEAFF	TGTGCCAGCTCACCAACAGGGACTGAAGCTTTCTTT	TRBV18	.	many	TRBJ1-1
CASSSYYGYQETQYF	TGTGCCAGCAGCTCTTATTATGGCTACCAAGAGACCCAGTACTTC	TRBV13	.	.	TRBJ2-5
CASSVCLLAETYEQYF	TGTGCCAGCAGCGTATGTTTACTAGCGGAGACCTACGAGCAGTACTTC	TRBV9	TRBD2	many	TRBJ2-7
CASSRLRPGQGYGYTF	TGTGCCAGCAGTCGTCTCCGACCGGGACAGGGCTATGGCTACACCTTC	TRBV27	TRBD1	.	TRBJ1-2
CSAWDSGNEQYF	TGCAGCGCCTGGGACTCAGGGAACGAGCAGTACTTC	TRBV29-1	.	.	TRBJ2-7
CASSPQAGSYEQYF	TGCGCCAGCAGCCCTCAAGCGGGGAGCTACGAGCAGTACTTC	TRBV5-1	TRBD2	many	TRBJ2-7
CASSPRLTGSVYEQYF	TGTGCCAGCAGCCCACGGCTGACAGGGTCGGTATACGAGCAGTACTTC	TRBV6-1	TRBD1	many	TRBJ2-7
CASSRDIYEQYF	TGTGCCAGCAGCAGGGACATTTACGAGCAGTACTTC	TRBV5-4	.	many	TRBJ2-7
CASSASSGQPQHF	TGCGCCAGCAGTGCCAGTTCTGGTCAGCCCCAGCATTTT	TRBV4-3	.	.	TRBJ1-5
CASSLAGPLDTQYF	TGTGCTAGCAGCTTAGCGGGCCCTTTAGATACGCAGTATTTT	TRBV7-7	TRBD2	few	TRBJ2-3
CSARDLRRGNTIYF	TGCAGTGCTAGAGATCTGAGGAGAGGAAACACCATATATTTT	TRBV20-1	.	few	TRBJ1-3
CASSKQGTGAGANVLTF	TGCGCCAGCAGCAAACAGGGGACTGGAGCTGGGGCCAACGTCCTGACTTTC	TRBV4-1	.	few	TRBJ2-6
CASRGGLLYNEQFF	TGTGCCAGCAGAGGGGGGTTACTCTACAATGAGCAGTTCTTC	TRBV12-3/TRBV12-4	.	many	TRBJ2-1
CASSGFTGTGGSYGYTF	TGTGCCAGCAGTGGGTTTACCGGGACAGGGGGATCCTATGGCTACACCTTC	TRBV2	TRBD1	many	TRBJ1-2
CASSSATYNEQFF	TGTGCCAGCAGCTCAGCCACGTACAATGAGCAGTTCTTC	TRBV5-6	.	few	TRBJ2-1
CASSTRFQVHYGYTF	TGTGCCAGCAGCACGCGCTTTCAGGTCCACTATGGCTACACCTTC	TRBV5-6	.	many	TRBJ1-2
CSVEDLAGGRREQYF	TGCAGCGTTGAGGACTTAGCGGGAGGGAGACGCGAGCAGTACTTC	TRBV29-1	TRBD2	few	TRBJ2-7
CATSDPWRNRGDQPQHF	TGTGCCACCAGTGATCCGTGGCGGAACAGGGGTGATCAGCCCCAGCATTTT	TRBV24-1	TRBD1	many	TRBJ1-5
CASSTGGPRGGNTIYF	TGTGCCAGCAGCACCGGAGGGCCCCGAGGAGGAAACACCATATATTTT	TRBV6-1	.	.	TRBJ1-3
CASSARVSGANVLTF	TGTGCCAGCAGCGCCAGGGTCTCTGGGGCCAACGTCCTGACTTTC	TRBV11-3	.	few	TRBJ2-6
CASSLLLRGGSYEQYF	TGCGCCAGCAGCTTGCTGTTGCGGGGGGGTTCCTACGAGCAGTACTTC	TRBV5-1	TRBD2	many	TRBJ2-7
CTSSQEGLAGGLVGTDTQYF	TGCACCAGCAGCCAAGAAGGACTAGCGGGGGGGCTAGTTGGTACAGATACGCAGTATTTT	TRBV1	.	few	TRBJ2-3
CASRPGLAGGPTYNEQFF	TGTGCCAGCAGGCCGGGACTAGCGGGAGGGCCAACATACAATGAGCAGTTCTTC	TRBV6-2/TRBV6-3	TRBD2	.	TRBJ2-1
CASSLGSGGFNTGELFF	TGTGCCAGCAGCTTAGGGAGCGGGGGCTTTAACACCGGGGAGCTGTTTTTT	TRBV7-2	TRBD2	few	TRBJ2-2
CASSPSPGAEAFF	TGTGCCAGCTCACCTTCACCGGGGGCTGAAGCTTTCTTT	TRBV18	.	many	TRBJ1-1
CASSPGLVKETQYF	TGCGCCAGCAGCCCAGGACTAGTGAAAGAGACCCAGTACTTC	TRBV5-1	TRBD2	few	TRBJ2-5